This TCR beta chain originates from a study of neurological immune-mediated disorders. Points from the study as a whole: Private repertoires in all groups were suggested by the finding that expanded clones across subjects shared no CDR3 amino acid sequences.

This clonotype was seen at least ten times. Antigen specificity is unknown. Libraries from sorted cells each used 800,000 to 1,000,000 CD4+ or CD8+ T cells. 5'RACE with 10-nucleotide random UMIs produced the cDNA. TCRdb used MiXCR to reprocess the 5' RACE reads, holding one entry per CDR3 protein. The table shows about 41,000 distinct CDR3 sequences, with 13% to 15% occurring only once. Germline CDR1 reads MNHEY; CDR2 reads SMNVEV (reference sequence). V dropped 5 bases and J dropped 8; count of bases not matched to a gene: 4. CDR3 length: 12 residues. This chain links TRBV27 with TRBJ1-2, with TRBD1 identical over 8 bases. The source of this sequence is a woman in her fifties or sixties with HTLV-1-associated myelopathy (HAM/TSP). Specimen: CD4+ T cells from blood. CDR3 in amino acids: CASSLQGAGYTF. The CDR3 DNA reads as TGTGCCAGCAGTCTCCAGGGGGCCGGCTACACCTTC.